This is a list of T cell receptor beta chains from one sample in a study of blood T cells in healthy people across ages. Using its own MiXCR run on the 5' RACE reads, TCRdb lists one record per CDR3 protein. This sample yields over 1,500,000 distinct CDR3 sequences, of which 35% to 50% are seen a single time; more than 20% belongs to the top ten. Sequencing was performed on blood. The receptors were sampled from a human donor in good health. Both conserved end residues are part of each CDR3. D genes are given only for firm matches. Clone sizes are given selectively: once, few, many, or a class where the clone is expanded.

TRBV13	TRBJ2-3	NA	TRBD2	TGTGCCAGCAGCTCAAATCCCCCATTACCAGCGGGGGTGTCAAGTACAGAAACGCAGTATTTT	CASSSNPPLPAGVSSTETQYF
TRBV6-7	TRBJ1-2	NA	NA	TGTGCCAGCATCACGGGGCAGGGAGCGGGCTACACCTTC	CASITGQGAGYTF
TRBV7-2	TRBJ1-3	NA	NA	TGTGCCAGCAGCCCCCGGGGAGACTCTGGAAACACCATATATTTT	CASSPRGDSGNTIYF
TRBV9	TRBJ2-1	NA	TRBD2	TGTGCCAGCAGCGTATATCCGGGGGGGCCCAGTGAGCAGTTCTTC	CASSVYPGGPSEQFF
TRBV13	TRBJ2-7	NA	NA	TGTGCCAGCGGGGTCAGGGTAAACGAGCAGTACTTC	CASGVRVNEQYF
TRBV15	TRBJ1-1	NA	NA	TGTGCCACCAGCAGAGAACTTAACACTGAAGCTTTCTTT	CATSRELNTEAFF
TRBV11-1	TRBJ2-1	NA	NA	TGTGCCAGCAGCTATACCTCAGACAATGAGCAGTTCTTC	CASSYTSDNEQFF
TRBV5-1	TRBJ2-7	few	TRBD1	TGCGCCAGCAGCTTACGACAGGGCCGCAACGAGCAGTACTTC	CASSLRQGRNEQYF
TRBV9	TRBJ1-1	few	NA	TGTGCCAGCAGCGTGACTTGGTCCCATACAAAGGGAAGGGCTGAAGCTTTCTTT	CASSVTWSHTKGRAEAFF
TRBV10-3	TRBJ2-3	few	NA	TGTGCCATCAGGGGTGGTGGGACAGATACGCAGTATTTT	CAIRGGGTDTQYF
TRBV27	TRBJ1-2	NA	NA	TGTGCCAGCGGAAAAAACAGGGTTGGCTACACCTTC	CASGKNRVGYTF
TRBV20-1	TRBJ1-2	few	NA	TGCAGTGCTAGACCAGACGCTGATGGCTACACCTTC	CSARPDADGYTF
TRBV10-3	TRBJ2-7	few	TRBD2	TGTGCCATCAGTGAGGGGAGGGACGCGGATTCCTACGAGCAGTACTTC	CAISEGRDADSYEQYF
TRBV20-1	TRBJ2-5	NA	TRBD2	TGCAGTGCTATTAGCGGGGGGGGCCAAGAGACCCAGTACTTC	CSAISGGGQETQYF